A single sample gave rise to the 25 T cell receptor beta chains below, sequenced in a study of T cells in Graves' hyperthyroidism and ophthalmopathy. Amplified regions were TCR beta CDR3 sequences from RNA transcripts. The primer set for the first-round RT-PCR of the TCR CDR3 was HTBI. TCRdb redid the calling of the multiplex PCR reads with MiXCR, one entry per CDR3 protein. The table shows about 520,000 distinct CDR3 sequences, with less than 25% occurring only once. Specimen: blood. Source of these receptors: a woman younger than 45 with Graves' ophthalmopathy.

CDR3 sequence reads: CASSSKTGGANGYTF. CDR3 DNA sequence: TGCGCCAGCAGCAGCAAGACAGGGGGCGCGAACGGCTACACCTTC. The gene calls are TRBV5-1 and TRBJ1-2; 10 nucleotides match TRBD1. CDR1 is SGHRS, CDR2 YFSETQ, per germline. The CDR3 spans 15 residues. The V gene end was trimmed by 4 bases and the J gene end by 8 bases; junction bases not matched to a gene: 11.

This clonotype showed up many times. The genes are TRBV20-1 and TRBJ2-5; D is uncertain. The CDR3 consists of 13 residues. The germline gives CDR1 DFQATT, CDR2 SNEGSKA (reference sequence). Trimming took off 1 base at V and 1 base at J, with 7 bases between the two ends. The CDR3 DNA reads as TGCAGTGCTAGAGTAACGATCCAAGAGACCCAGTACTTC. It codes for CSARVTIQETQYF.

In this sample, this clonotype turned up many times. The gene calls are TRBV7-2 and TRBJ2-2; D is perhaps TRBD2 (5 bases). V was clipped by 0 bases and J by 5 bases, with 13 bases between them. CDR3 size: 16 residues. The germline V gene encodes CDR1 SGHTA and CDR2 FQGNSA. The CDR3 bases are TGTGCCAGCAGCTTAGCGAACTTTCGGGGAACCGGGGAGCTGTTTTTT. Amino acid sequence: CASSLANFRGTGELFF.

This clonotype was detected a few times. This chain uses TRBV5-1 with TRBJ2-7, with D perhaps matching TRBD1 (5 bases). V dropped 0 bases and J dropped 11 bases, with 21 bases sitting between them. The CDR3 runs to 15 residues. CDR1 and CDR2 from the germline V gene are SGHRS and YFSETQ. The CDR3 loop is CASSLALTEDTKEYF. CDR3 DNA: TGCGCCAGCAGCTTGGCCTTGACAGAGGATACGAAGGAGTACTTC.

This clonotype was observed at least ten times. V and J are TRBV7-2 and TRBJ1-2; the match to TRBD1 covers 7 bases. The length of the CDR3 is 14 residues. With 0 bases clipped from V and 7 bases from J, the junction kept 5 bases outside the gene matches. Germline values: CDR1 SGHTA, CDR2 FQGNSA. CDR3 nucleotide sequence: TGTGCCAGCAGCTTAGCGCGGGCAGGGGGTGGCTACACCTTC. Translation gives CASSLARAGGGYTF. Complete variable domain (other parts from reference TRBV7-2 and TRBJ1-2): GAGVSQSPSNKVTEKGKDVELRCDPISGHTALYWYRQSLGQGLEFLIYFQGNSAPDKSGLPSDRFSAERTGGSVSTLTIQRTQQEDSAVYLCASSLARAGGGYTFGSGTRLTVV.

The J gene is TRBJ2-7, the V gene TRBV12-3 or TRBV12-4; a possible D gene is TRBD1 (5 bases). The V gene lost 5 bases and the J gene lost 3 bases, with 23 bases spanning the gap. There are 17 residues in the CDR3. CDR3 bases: TGTGCCAGCAGTCTTTCCACCTCGCAGGGCTTTGTCTACGAGCAGTACTTC. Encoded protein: CASSLSTSQGFVYEQYF.

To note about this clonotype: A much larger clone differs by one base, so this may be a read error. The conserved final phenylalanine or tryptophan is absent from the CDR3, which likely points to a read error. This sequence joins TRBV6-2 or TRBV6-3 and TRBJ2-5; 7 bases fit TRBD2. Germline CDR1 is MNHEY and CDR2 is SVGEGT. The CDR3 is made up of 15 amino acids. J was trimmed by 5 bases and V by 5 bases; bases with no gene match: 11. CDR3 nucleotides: TGTGCCAGCAGTCCCGGGACTACGGTTCGTGAGACCCAGTACCTC. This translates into CASSPGTTVRETQYL.

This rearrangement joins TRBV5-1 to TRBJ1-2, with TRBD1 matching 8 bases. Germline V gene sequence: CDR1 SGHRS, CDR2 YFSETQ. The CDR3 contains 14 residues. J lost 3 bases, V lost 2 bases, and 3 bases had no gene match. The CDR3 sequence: CASSLQTGDYGYTF. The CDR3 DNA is TGCGCCAGCAGCTTACAGACAGGGGACTATGGCTACACCTTC.

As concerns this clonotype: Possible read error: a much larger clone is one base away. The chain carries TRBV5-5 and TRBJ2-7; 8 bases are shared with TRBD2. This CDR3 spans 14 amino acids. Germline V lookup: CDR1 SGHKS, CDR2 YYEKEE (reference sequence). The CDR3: CASSLPGGRYEQHF. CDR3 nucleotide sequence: TGTGCCAGCAGCTTGCCGGGGGGGCGCTACGAGCAGCACTTC.

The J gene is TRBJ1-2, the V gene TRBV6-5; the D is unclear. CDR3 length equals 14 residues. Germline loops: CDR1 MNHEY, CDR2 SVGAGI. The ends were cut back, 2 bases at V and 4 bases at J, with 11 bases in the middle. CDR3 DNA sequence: TGTGCCAGCAGTTACCACGAGCAAGGCTATGGCTACACCTTC. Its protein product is CASSYHEQGYGYTF.

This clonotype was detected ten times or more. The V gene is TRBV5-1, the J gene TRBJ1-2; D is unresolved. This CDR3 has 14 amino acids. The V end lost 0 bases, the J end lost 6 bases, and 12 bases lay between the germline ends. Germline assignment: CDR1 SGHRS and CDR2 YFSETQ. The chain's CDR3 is CASSLAVSPDGYTF. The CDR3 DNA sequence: TGCGCCAGCAGCTTGGCCGTCAGTCCAGATGGCTACACCTTC.

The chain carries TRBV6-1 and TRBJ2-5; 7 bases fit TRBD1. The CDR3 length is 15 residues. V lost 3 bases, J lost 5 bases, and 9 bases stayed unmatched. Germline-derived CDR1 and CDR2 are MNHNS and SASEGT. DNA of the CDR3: TGTGCCAGCAGTGACGACAGGGATGTTAGGGAGACCCAGTACTTC. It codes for CASSDDRDVRETQYF.

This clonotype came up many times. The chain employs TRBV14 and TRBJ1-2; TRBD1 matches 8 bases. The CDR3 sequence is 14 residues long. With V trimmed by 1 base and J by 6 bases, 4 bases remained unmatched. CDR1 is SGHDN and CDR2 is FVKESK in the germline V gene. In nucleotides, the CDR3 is TGTGCCAGCAGCCAAGTGGGGACAGGAGATGGCTACACCTTC. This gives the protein CASSQVGTGDGYTF.

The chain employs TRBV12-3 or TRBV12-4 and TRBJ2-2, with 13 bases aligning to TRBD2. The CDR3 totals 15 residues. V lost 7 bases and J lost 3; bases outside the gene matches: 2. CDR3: CASTGLAGDTGELFF. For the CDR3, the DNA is TGTGCCAGCACCGGACTAGCGGGGGACACCGGGGAGCTGTTTTTT.

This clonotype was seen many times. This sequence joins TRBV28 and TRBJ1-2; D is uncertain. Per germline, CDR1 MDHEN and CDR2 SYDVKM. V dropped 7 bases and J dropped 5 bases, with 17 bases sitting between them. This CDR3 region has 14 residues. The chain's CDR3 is CASTSRWRGYGYTF. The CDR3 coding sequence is TGTGCCAGCACCTCAAGGTGGAGAGGGTATGGCTACACCTTC.

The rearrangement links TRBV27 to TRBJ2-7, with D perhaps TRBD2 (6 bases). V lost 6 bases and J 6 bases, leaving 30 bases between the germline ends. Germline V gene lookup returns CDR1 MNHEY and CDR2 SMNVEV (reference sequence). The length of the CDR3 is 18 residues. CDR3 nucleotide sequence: TGTGCCAGCAGCCCCTTGGTCGGGTACGGGAGCATTCACGGCGAGCAGTACTTC. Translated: CASSPLVGYGSIHGEQYF.

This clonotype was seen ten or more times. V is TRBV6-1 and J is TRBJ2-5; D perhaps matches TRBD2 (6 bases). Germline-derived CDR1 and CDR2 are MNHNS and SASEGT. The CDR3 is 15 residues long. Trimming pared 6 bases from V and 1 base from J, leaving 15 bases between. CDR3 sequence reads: CASSPTRTTQETQYF. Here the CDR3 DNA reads TGTGCCAGCAGCCCGACCCGGACTACCCAAGAGACCCAGTACTTC.

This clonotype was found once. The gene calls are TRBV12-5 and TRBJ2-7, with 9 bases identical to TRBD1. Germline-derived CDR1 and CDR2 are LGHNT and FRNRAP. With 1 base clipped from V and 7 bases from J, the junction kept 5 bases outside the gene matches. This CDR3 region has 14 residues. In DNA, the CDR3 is TGTGCTAGTGGTTTGGGGACAGGGGCCTTTGAGCAGTACTTC. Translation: CASGLGTGAFEQYF.

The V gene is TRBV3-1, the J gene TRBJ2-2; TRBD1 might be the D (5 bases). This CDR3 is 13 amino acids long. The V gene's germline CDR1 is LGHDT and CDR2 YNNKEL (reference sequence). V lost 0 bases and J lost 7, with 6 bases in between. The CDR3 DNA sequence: TGTGCCAGCAGCCAAGACAGGGACGGGGAGCTGTTTTTT. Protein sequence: CASSQDRDGELFF.

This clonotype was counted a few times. CDR3 nucleotides: TGTGCCAGTAGTATGGGACTCGAATCCTACGAGCAGTACTTC. It specifies CASSMGLESYEQYF. J is TRBJ2-7 and V is TRBV19; the D gene is possibly TRBD2 (6 bases). The CDR3 is 14 amino acids. CDR1 is LNHDA, CDR2 SQIVND, per germline (reference sequence). V was shortened by 3 bases and J by 1 base, with 10 bases between the two germline ends.

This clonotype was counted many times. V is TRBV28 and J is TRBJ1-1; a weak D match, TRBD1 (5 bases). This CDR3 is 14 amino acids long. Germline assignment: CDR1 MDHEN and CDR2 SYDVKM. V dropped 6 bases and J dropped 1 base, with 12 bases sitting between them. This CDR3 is CASSTEDTNTEAFF. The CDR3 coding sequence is TGTGCCAGCAGCACCGAGGACACGAACACTGAAGCTTTCTTT.

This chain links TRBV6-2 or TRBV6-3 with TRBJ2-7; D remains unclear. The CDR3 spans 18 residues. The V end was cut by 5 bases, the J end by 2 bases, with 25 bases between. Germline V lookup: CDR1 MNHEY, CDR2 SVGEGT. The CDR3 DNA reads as TGTGCCAGCAGTAGGTCGGCCCTTCGTCAACCCCCGACCTACGAGCAGTACTTC. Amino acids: CASSRSALRQPPTYEQYF.

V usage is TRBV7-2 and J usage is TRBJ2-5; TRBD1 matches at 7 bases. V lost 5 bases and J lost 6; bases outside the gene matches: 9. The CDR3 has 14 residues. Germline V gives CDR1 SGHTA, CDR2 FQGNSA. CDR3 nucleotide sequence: TGTGCCAGCAGCATACAGGGGCTGGGAAAGACCCAGTACTTC. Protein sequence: CASSIQGLGKTQYF.

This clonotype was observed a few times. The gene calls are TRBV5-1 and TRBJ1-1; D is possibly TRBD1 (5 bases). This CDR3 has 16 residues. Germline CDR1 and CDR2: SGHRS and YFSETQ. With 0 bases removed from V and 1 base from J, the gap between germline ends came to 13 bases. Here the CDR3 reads CASSLAGGGANTEAFF. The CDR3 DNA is TGCGCCAGCAGCTTGGCCGGAGGAGGGGCGAACACTGAAGCTTTCTTT. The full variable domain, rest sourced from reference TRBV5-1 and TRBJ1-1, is KAGVTQTPRYLIKTRGQQVTLSCSPISGHRSVSWYQQTPGQGLQFLFEYFSETQRNKGNFPGRFSGRQFSNSRSEMNVSTLELGDSALYLCASSLAGGGANTEAFFGQGTRLTVV.

CDR3 DNA sequence: TGTGCCAGCAGTTTCAACCCGACAGGGGCCGAGCAGTACTTC. Amino acids: CASSFNPTGAEQYF. V is TRBV28 and J is TRBJ2-7, with TRBD1 matching over 8 bases. The CDR3 runs to 14 residues. Germline V gene sequence: CDR1 MDHEN, CDR2 SYDVKM. V shed 3 bases and J 6 bases; nucleotides not matched to a gene: 7.